The 24 T cell receptor beta chains listed next were all sequenced from one sample in a study of beta chain features in type 1 diabetes. The study reverse transcribed the entire isolated RNA, so it sequenced expressed TCRB transcripts. Using immunoSEQ multiplex PCR, the repertoire was profiled, and TCRdb retains in-frame clones only, with some absent. The sample carries roughly 140,000 clones, 11% recorded once. The sequencing input was central memory CD4+ T cells from blood. The source of these receptors is a man younger than 35 in good health.

The chain recombines TRBV11-3 with TRBJ2-1; tentative D call: TRBD2 (5 bases). V was clipped by 4 bases and J by 6 bases, with 19 bases between them. Germline V lookup: CDR1 SGHNT, CDR2 YENEEA. The CDR3 length is 16 residues. In DNA form, the CDR3 reads TGTGCCAGCAGCTCATCTAAACTCACTAGAGGCAATGAGCAGTTCTTC. Amino acid sequence: CASSSSKLTRGNEQFF.

This clone appeared a few times. The chain uses TRBV7-9 and TRBJ1-1; TRBD1 matches at 11 bases. The V gene end was trimmed by 5 bases and the J gene end by 6 bases; junction bases not matched to a gene: 5. The CDR3 runs 14 residues. Germline V gene sequence: CDR1 SEHNR, CDR2 FQNEAQ (reference sequence). The DNA for the CDR3 is TGTGCCAGCAGCGCGGGACAGGGGGTCCCTGAAGCTTTCTTT. Its protein is CASSAGQGVPEAFF.

The chain carries TRBV11-2 and TRBJ2-3; D not resolved. Germline CDR1 SGHAT, CDR2 FQNNGV. This CDR3 is built from 12 residues. Trimming pared 6 bases from V and 2 bases from J, leaving 6 bases between. CDR3 nucleotides: TGTGCCAGCAGTCCTCACACAGATACGCAGTATTTT. This gives the protein CASSPHTDTQYF.

This clone has just a few counts. J is TRBJ2-5 and V is TRBV28; 8 nucleotides align to TRBD1. The V gene end was trimmed by 6 bases and the J gene end by 5 bases; junction bases not matched to a gene: 11. The germline V gene encodes CDR1 MDHEN and CDR2 SYDVKM. The CDR3 extends over 15 amino acids. The CDR3 reads CASRDWTGRRETQYF. In DNA form, the CDR3 reads TGTGCCAGCAGGGACTGGACAGGGAGGCGCGAGACCCAGTACTTC.

This clone has a count of ten or more. The chain carries TRBV2 and TRBJ2-2; tentative D call: TRBD1 (6 bases). The CDR3 is 15 amino acids. CDR1 and CDR2 (germline): SNHLY, FYNNEI. V was cut by 6 bases and J by 1 base, with 12 bases left in between. In nucleotides, the CDR3 is TGTGCCAGCAGGAGACAGGCTAAGAACACCGGGGAGCTGTTTTTT. It codes for CASRRQAKNTGELFF.

This clone was observed a few times. The V call is TRBV5-4, the J call TRBJ2-3; perhaps TRBD2 as D (6 bases). Germline V gene data show CDR1 as SGHNT and CDR2 as YYREEE (reference sequence). This CDR3 has 15 amino acids. Trimming took 1 base from V and 2 from J, leaving 11 bases between them. This CDR3 is CASSLTGDPTDTQYF. CDR3 nucleotide sequence: TGTGCCAGCAGCTTGACGGGGGATCCCACAGATACGCAGTATTTT.

V gene TRBV6-5 combines with J gene TRBJ2-7; D remains unclear. Per the germline V gene, CDR1 is MNHEY and CDR2 is SVGAGI. The CDR3 is 13 amino acids. V shed 4 bases and J shed 2 bases, with 9 bases lying between them. This CDR3 reads CASSSPGTYEQYF. In DNA form, the CDR3 reads TGTGCCAGCAGTTCCCCAGGAACCTACGAGCAGTACTTC.

A word on this clone: Distinct nucleotide sequences in the sample also encode this CDR3. This chain joins TRBV6-5 and TRBJ2-7; perhaps TRBD2 as D (6 bases). The ends were cut back, 2 bases at V and 2 bases at J, with 10 bases in the middle. Germline V gene lookup returns CDR1 MNHEY and CDR2 SVGAGI. The CDR3 runs to 14 residues. Written as DNA, the CDR3 is TGTGCCAGCAGTTACGGGGGGTCAGCCTACGAGCAGTACTTC. It codes for CASSYGGSAYEQYF.

This clone was detected many times. The gene calls are TRBV4-2 and TRBJ1-2; D is undetermined. The CDR3 has 14 amino acids. The V end lost 0 bases, the J end lost 2 bases, and 7 bases lay between the germline ends. The germline V gene has CDR1 LGHNA and CDR2 YNFKEQ. The CDR3, as DNA: TGTGCCAGCAGCCAAGAGGCCAGAAACTATGGCTACACCTTC. Encoded protein: CASSQEARNYGYTF.

Only a few counts were recorded for this clone. The chain links TRBV7-2 to TRBJ1-3, with D uncertain. The V end lost 4 bases, the J end lost 4 bases, and 8 bases lay between the germline ends. Germline V gene sequence: CDR1 SGHTA, CDR2 FQGNSA. The CDR3 contains 13 residues. CDR3 in DNA: TGTGCCAGCAGCTCCAGGACGGGAAACACCATATATTTT. Protein sequence: CASSSRTGNTIYF. Looking up the rest from reference TRBV7-2 and TRBJ1-3 gives the full variable domain: GAGVSQSPSNKVTEKGKDVELRCDPISGHTALYWYRQSLGQGLEFLIYFQGNSAPDKSGLPSDRFSAERTGGSVSTLTIQRTQQEDSAVYLCASSSRTGNTIYFGEGSWLTVV.

This clone has just a few counts. The genes are TRBV18 and TRBJ2-7; D possibly corresponds to TRBD2 (6 bases). This CDR3 comprises 12 residues. V gave up 3 bases and J gave up 6 bases, with 9 bases separating them. Germline CDR1 reads KGHSH; CDR2 reads LQKENI. The CDR3, as DNA: TGTGCCAGCTCACCTACTAGCCGCGAGCAGTACTTC. Its translation: CASSPTSREQYF.

This clone was detected a few times. The J gene is TRBJ1-1, the V gene TRBV7-3; D may be TRBD1 (5 bases). Looked up from germline, CDR1 is SGHTA and CDR2 is FQGTGA. This CDR3 spans 17 amino acids. Trimming stripped 0 bases from V and 1 base from J, with 15 bases between. CDR3: CASSLTPGRDGNTEAFF. The CDR3 DNA reads TGTGCCAGCAGCTTAACCCCTGGCCGGGACGGGAACACTGAAGCTTTCTTT.

In this sample, this clone turned up a few times. V and J are TRBV29-1 and TRBJ2-3; D is ambiguous. Between the trimmed V and J ends, which lost 7 bases and 0 bases, there was a span of 11 bases. The germline V gene has CDR1 SQVTM and CDR2 ANQGSEA. The CDR3 contains 13 residues. The CDR3: CSATGSSTDTQYF. The CDR3 DNA reads TGCAGCGCCACTGGTTCTAGCACAGATACGCAGTATTTT.

The chain joins TRBV15 to TRBJ2-2, with a tentative D call TRBD1 (6 bases). Germline CDR1 LNHNV, CDR2 YYDKDF (reference sequence). The CDR3 extends over 13 amino acids. Trimming removed 3 bases from V and 13 bases from J, with 15 bases in between. CDR3 DNA sequence: TGTGCCACCAGCAGGAAGGACAGCCAGGCGCTGTTTTTT. It specifies CATSRKDSQALFF.

The chain links TRBV9 to TRBJ1-1; D gene uncertain. The CDR3 extends over 13 amino acids. In germline, CDR1 is SGDLS, CDR2 YYNGEE. The V gene lost 2 bases and the J gene lost 1 base, with 6 bases spanning the gap. For the CDR3, the DNA is TGTGCCAGCAGCGTTGACGGGAACACTGAAGCTTTCTTT. This codes for CASSVDGNTEAFF. The whole variable domain, remainder taken from reference TRBV9 and TRBJ1-1, is DSGVTQTPKHLITATGQRVTLRCSPRSGDLSVYWYQQSLDQGLQFLIQYYNGEERAKGNILERFSAQQFPDLHSELNLSSLELGDSALYFCASSVDGNTEAFFGQGTRLTVV.

The chain carries TRBV2 and TRBJ1-1; D gene unclear. The CDR3 contains 11 residues. Germline V gives CDR1 SNHLY, CDR2 FYNNEI. The V gene lost 7 bases and the J gene lost 3 bases, with 6 bases spanning the gap. The CDR3 loop reads CASNTDTEAFF. The CDR3 DNA follows: TGTGCCAGCAACACAGACACTGAAGCTTTCTTT.

This clone turned up a few times. This rearrangement joins TRBV20-1 to TRBJ1-2; the D is unclear. The CDR3 is 9 residues long. Per germline, CDR1 DFQATT and CDR2 SNEGSKA (reference sequence). CDR3 nucleotide sequence: TGCACCCCGGGAGATGGCTACACCTTC. Protein sequence: CTPGDGYTF.

The rearrangement joins TRBV5-1 to TRBJ2-1; D is unclear. Per germline, CDR1 SGHRS and CDR2 YFSETQ. V gave up 5 bases and J gave up 2 bases, with 8 bases separating them. The CDR3 consists of 13 residues. CDR3 nucleotide sequence: TGCGCCAGCAGTTCCCGGCCCTACAATGAGCAGTTCTTC. This sequence encodes CASSSRPYNEQFF. Supplemented by reference TRBV5-1 and TRBJ2-1, the full variable domain reads KAGVTQTPRYLIKTRGQQVTLSCSPISGHRSVSWYQQTPGQGLQFLFEYFSETQRNKGNFPGRFSGRQFSNSRSEMNVSTLELGDSALYLCASSSRPYNEQFFGPGTRLTVL.

This clone was detected only a few times. The chain uses TRBV2 and TRBJ2-7, with 10 bases that match TRBD1. The CDR3 totals 13 residues. V trimming: 7 bases; J trimming: 5 bases; junction bases outside the gene matches: 5. Looked up from germline, CDR1 is SNHLY and CDR2 is FYNNEI. CDR3 nucleotides: TGTGCCAGCACCTCGGGACAGGGGAACGAGCAGTACTTC. Amino acid sequence: CASTSGQGNEQYF.

The rearrangement joins TRBV15 to TRBJ2-5; no definite D call. V lost 0 bases and J 0 bases, leaving 11 bases between the germline ends. The CDR3 has 16 residues. Germline CDR1 and CDR2: LNHNV and YYDKDF (reference sequence). Written as DNA, the CDR3 is TGTGCCACCAGCAGAGATCGCAGCACATACCAAGAGACCCAGTACTTC. This translates into CATSRDRSTYQETQYF.

This chain connects TRBV4-1 to TRBJ2-5; D possibly corresponds to TRBD2 (6 bases). V was shortened by 0 bases and J by 5 bases, with 16 bases between the two germline ends. The V gene's germline CDR1 is MGHRA and CDR2 YSYEKL. The CDR3 extends over 16 amino acids. Here the CDR3 DNA reads TGCGCCAGCAGCCAAGAGCGGGGACGGCAAGGGGAGACCCAGTACTTC. It specifies CASSQERGRQGETQYF.

CDR3 nucleotides: TGTGCCAGCAACCTGGGCCTAAACTATGGCTACACCTTC. Amino acid sequence: CASNLGLNYGYTF. This chain joins TRBV5-6 and TRBJ1-2; no firm D call. Germline CDR1 and CDR2: SGHDT and YYEEEE. The CDR3 sequence is 13 residues long. Trimming removed 6 bases at V and 2 bases at J, with 11 bases between.

The chain carries TRBV9 and TRBJ2-1; a possible D gene is TRBD1 (6 bases). This CDR3 has 15 amino acids. V lost 1 base and J lost 3, with 11 bases in between. From germline, CDR1 is SGDLS and CDR2 YYNGEE. DNA of the CDR3: TGTGCCAGCAGCGTACAGGGGACCTACTACAATGAGCAGTTCTTC. Its protein is CASSVQGTYYNEQFF.

This clone was counted between two and nine times. This sequence joins TRBV29-1 and TRBJ1-5; D might be TRBD1 (6 bases). The V gene lost 1 base and the J gene lost 7 bases, with 11 bases spanning the gap. Looked up from germline, CDR1 is SQVTM and CDR2 is ANQGSEA. There are 13 residues in the CDR3. CDR3 sequence reads: CSVEVSQGQPQHF. As DNA, the CDR3 is TGCAGCGTTGAAGTATCCCAGGGGCAGCCCCAGCATTTT. Variable domain in full (rest from reference TRBV29-1 and TRBJ1-5): SAVISQKPSRDICQRGTSLTIQCQVDSQVTMMFWYRQQPGQSLTLIATANQGSEATYESGFVIDKFPISRPNLTFSTLTVSNMSPEDSSIYLCSVEVSQGQPQHFGDGTRLSIL.